A selection of T cell receptor beta chains follows, all from one sample in a study of T cell responses to AZD1222 COVID-19 vaccine. Sequencing used immunoSEQ multiplex PCR; TCRdb keeps in-frame clones, though not all of them. The sample includes 150,000 to 200,000 clones, about 91% of them seen just once. Sequences were derived from peripheral blood, sampled 28 days after the second AZD1222 dose. These TCRs come from an adult who received the AZD1222 COVID-19 vaccine. Each CDR3 is given with its conserved first and last residue. The order of the fields is V gene, CDR3 length, D gene, clone size, J gene, CDR3 DNA, CDR3 protein. D genes are given only for firm matches. The size field is filled for only some rows; it gives once, few, many or a size class.

v_gene: TRBV6-1
len: 17
d_gene: TRBD2
abundance: once
j_gene: TRBJ2-3
CDR3nt: TGTGCCAGCAGTGAAAATTTAGCGGGGAGTAGCACAGATACGCAGTATTTT
CDR3aa: CASSENLAGSSTDTQYF

v_gene: TRBV14
len: 17
d_gene: TRBD1
abundance: .
j_gene: TRBJ1-5
CDR3nt: TGTGCCAGCAGCCAAGGGGGGGACAGGGGAAACAATCAGCCCCAGCATTTT
CDR3aa: CASSQGGDRGNNQPQHF

v_gene: TRBV5-4
len: 13
d_gene: .
abundance: .
j_gene: TRBJ1-1
CDR3nt: TGTGCCAGCAGCTTGGAAGGATTCGCTGAAGCTTTCTTT
CDR3aa: CASSLEGFAEAFF

v_gene: TRBV5-4
len: 14
d_gene: .
abundance: .
j_gene: TRBJ1-2
CDR3nt: TGTGCCAGCAGCTTGGCGAAGGTCAACTATGGCTACACCTTC
CDR3aa: CASSLAKVNYGYTF

v_gene: TRBV5-6
len: 13
d_gene: .
abundance: .
j_gene: TRBJ1-2
CDR3nt: TGTGCCAGCAGCTTGAGGTCAGGTGGGGGCTACACCTTC
CDR3aa: CASSLRSGGGYTF

v_gene: TRBV19
len: 13
d_gene: .
abundance: .
j_gene: TRBJ1-4
CDR3nt: TGTGCCAGTAGTACCTCCCTTTTTGAAAAACTGTTTTTT
CDR3aa: CASSTSLFEKLFF

v_gene: TRBV9
len: 14
d_gene: TRBD1
abundance: .
j_gene: TRBJ2-5
CDR3nt: TGTGCCAGCAGCGTGTCCGGGACAGAAGAGACCCAGTACTTC
CDR3aa: CASSVSGTEETQYF

v_gene: TRBV15
len: 16
d_gene: TRBD1
abundance: .
j_gene: TRBJ1-3
CDR3nt: TGTGCCACCAGCAGAGCGGGACAGGGCTCTGGAAACACCATATATTTT
CDR3aa: CATSRAGQGSGNTIYF

v_gene: TRBV23-1
len: 13
d_gene: .
abundance: .
j_gene: TRBJ2-7
CDR3nt: TGCGCCAGCAGGGACTATCGAGGGGACGAGCAGTACTTC
CDR3aa: CASRDYRGDEQYF

v_gene: TRBV28
len: 14
d_gene: TRBD1
abundance: .
j_gene: TRBJ2-7
CDR3nt: TGTGCCAGCAGTTTATTTACAGGGGCCTACGAGCAGTACTTC
CDR3aa: CASSLFTGAYEQYF

v_gene: TRBV27
len: 16
d_gene: .
abundance: .
j_gene: TRBJ1-3
CDR3nt: TGTGCCAGCAGTTCCTTAGTGGGGAATGCTGGAAACACCATATATTTT
CDR3aa: CASSSLVGNAGNTIYF

v_gene: TRBV10-1
len: 15
d_gene: TRBD1
abundance: .
j_gene: TRBJ2-7
CDR3nt: TGCGCCAGTTCCGCAGGGGGACAGGGGGCTGAAGAGCAGTACTTC
CDR3aa: CASSAGGQGAEEQYF

v_gene: TRBV5-5
len: 14
d_gene: .
abundance: .
j_gene: TRBJ1-4
CDR3nt: TGTGCCAGCAGCGTCGACGGGGGGTATGAAAAACTGTTTTTT
CDR3aa: CASSVDGGYEKLFF

v_gene: TRBV25-1
len: 14
d_gene: .
abundance: .
j_gene: TRBJ2-1
CDR3nt: TGTGCCAGCAGTGAATACAGGGGGGCCGATGAGCAGTTCTTC
CDR3aa: CASSEYRGADEQFF

v_gene: TRBV2
len: 15
d_gene: TRBD2
abundance: .
j_gene: TRBJ2-1
CDR3nt: TGTGCCAGCAGCATACTAGCGGGGGGGCCCAATGAGCAGTTCTTC
CDR3aa: CASSILAGGPNEQFF

v_gene: TRBV6-5
len: 13
d_gene: .
abundance: .
j_gene: TRBJ1-1
CDR3nt: TGTGCCAGCAGTTATAGCGGGAGGACTGAAGCTTTCTTT
CDR3aa: CASSYSGRTEAFF

v_gene: TRBV5-1
len: 16
d_gene: TRBD2
abundance: .
j_gene: TRBJ2-7
CDR3nt: TGCGCCAGCAGCTTGGTTAGCGGGGTCGGGGCTCGCGAGCAGTACTTC
CDR3aa: CASSLVSGVGAREQYF

v_gene: TRBV30
len: 12
d_gene: .
abundance: once
j_gene: TRBJ2-1
CDR3nt: TGTGCCTCAAATCCGGGGAGGACAGAGCAGTTCTTC
CDR3aa: CASNPGRTEQFF

v_gene: TRBV7-2
len: 18
d_gene: .
abundance: .
j_gene: TRBJ1-5
CDR3nt: TGTGCCAGCAGCTTAGCGCGTGGCGCAGGGCATAGCAATCAGCCCCAGCATTTT
CDR3aa: CASSLARGAGHSNQPQHF

v_gene: TRBV29-1
len: 13
d_gene: .
abundance: once
j_gene: TRBJ1-1
CDR3nt: TGCAGCGCCCCGACCCCGATGGACACTGAAGCTTTCTTT
CDR3aa: CSAPTPMDTEAFF

v_gene: TRBV6-6
len: 17
d_gene: .
abundance: .
j_gene: TRBJ1-5
CDR3nt: TGTGCCAGCAGTCCAACCCTATCCGGTCTTAGCAATCAGCCCCAGCATTTT
CDR3aa: CASSPTLSGLSNQPQHF

v_gene: TRBV6-4
len: 15
d_gene: TRBD2
abundance: .
j_gene: TRBJ2-3
CDR3nt: TGTGCCAGCAGTGAGACTAGCGGGGGGGGAGATACGCAGTATTTT
CDR3aa: CASSETSGGGDTQYF